The 4 T cell receptor beta chains given below trace back to one sample, sequenced in a study of cytomegalovirus exposure and HLA in healthy donors. Primers: 60 Vbeta forward and 13 Jbeta reverse. Libraries were prepared by immunoSEQ multiplex PCR; TCRdb keeps only in-frame clonotypes and omits some of them. The sample includes approximately 70,000 clones, about two thirds of them seen just once. Sequenced: PBMCs. The receptor source for this set is a man aged 35 to 55 in good health and CMV-seropositive.

The chain uses TRBV6-1 and TRBJ2-5, with D possibly matching TRBD2 (5 bases). The CDR3 totals 12 residues. V was trimmed by 11 bases and J by 2 bases, leaving 12 bases between them. The V gene's germline CDR1 is MNHNS and CDR2 SASEGT. CDR3 protein: CAVYRTQETQYF. DNA for the CDR3: TGTGCCGTCTACCGGACTCAAGAGACCCAGTACTTC.

This sequence joins TRBV6-1 and TRBJ1-5; TRBD1 aligns across 7 bases. Germline CDR1 and CDR2: MNHNS and SASEGT. V gave up 4 bases and J gave up 6 bases; unmatched junction bases: 9. The CDR3 is 15 residues long. CDR3 sequence: CASSAVGGAVQPQHF. Here the CDR3 DNA reads TGTGCCAGCAGTGCGGTAGGGGGCGCGGTTCAGCCCCAGCATTTT.

The chain is built from TRBV19 and TRBJ2-7; 10 bases map to TRBD1. Germline V gene sequence: CDR1 LNHDA, CDR2 SQIVND (reference sequence). V gave up 4 bases and J gave up 5 bases; unmatched junction bases: 8. The CDR3 length is 15 residues. The DNA of the CDR3 is TGTGCCAGTAGTAGGCAGACAGGGGGCTCGGACGAGCAGTACTTC. It codes for CASSRQTGGSDEQYF.

The chain is built from TRBV7-8 and TRBJ1-1; D is uncertain. CDR1 is SGHVS and CDR2 is FQNEAQ in the germline V gene. This CDR3 is built from 14 residues. The V end lost 5 bases, the J end lost 1 base, and 11 bases lay between the germline ends. The CDR3 reads CASSETGSNTEAFF. CDR3 nucleotide sequence: TGTGCCAGCAGCGAGACCGGGTCGAACACTGAAGCTTTCTTT. Supplemented by reference TRBV7-8 and TRBJ1-1, the full variable domain reads GAGVSQSPRYKVAKRGQDVALRCDPISGHVSLFWYQQALGQGPEFLTYFQNEAQLDKSGLPSDRFFAERPEGSVSTLKIQRTQQEDSAVYLCASSETGSNTEAFFGQGTRLTVV.